This entry concerns a single TCR beta chain. This sample was taken from a study of shared clonotypes between healthy human individuals. Study in general: Three CD4 naive, three CD4 memory, two CD8 naive and one CD8 memory plate were used per donor.

Repertoires were generated with immunoSEQ multiplex PCR, while TCRdb's copy carries only in-frame clones and drops some. The sample holds 300,000 or so clones; 74% are singletons and the top ten take around a tenth. Trimming removed 3 bases from V and 5 bases from J; junction bases left unmatched: 9. CDR3 size: 15 residues. CDR1 WNHNN and CDR2 SYGVQD come from the germline V gene (reference sequence). The chain links TRBV10-1 to TRBJ2-5; TRBD2 matches 7 bases. This TCR derives from a young man in good health. The sample comprised memory CD4+ T cells sorted from blood. Subset noted: CD45RA-negative fraction. The CDR3 spells CASSDGAGDGETQYF. As DNA, the CDR3 is TGCGCCAGCAGTGACGGGGCGGGAGACGGCGAGACCCAGTACTTC.